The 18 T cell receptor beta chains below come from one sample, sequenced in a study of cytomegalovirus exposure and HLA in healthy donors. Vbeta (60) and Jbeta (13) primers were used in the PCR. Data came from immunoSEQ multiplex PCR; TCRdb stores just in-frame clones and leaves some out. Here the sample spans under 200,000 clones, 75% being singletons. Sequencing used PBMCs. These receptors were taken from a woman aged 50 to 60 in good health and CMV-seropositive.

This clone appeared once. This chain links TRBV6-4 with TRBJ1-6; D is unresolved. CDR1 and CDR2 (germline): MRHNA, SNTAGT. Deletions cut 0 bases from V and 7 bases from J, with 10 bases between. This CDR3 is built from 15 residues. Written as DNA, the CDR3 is TGTGCCAGCAGTGACTCAGGAAGGGAGAATTCACCCCTCCACTTT. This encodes CASSDSGRENSPLHF.

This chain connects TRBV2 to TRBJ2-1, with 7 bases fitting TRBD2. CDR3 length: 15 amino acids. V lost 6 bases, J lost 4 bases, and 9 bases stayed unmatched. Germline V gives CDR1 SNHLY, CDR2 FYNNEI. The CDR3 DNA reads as TGTGCCAGCAGCTCCCTTGGGACTACATACAATGAGCAGTTCTTC. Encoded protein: CASSSLGTTYNEQFF. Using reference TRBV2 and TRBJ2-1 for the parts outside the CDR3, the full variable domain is EPEVTQTPSHQVTQMGQEVILRCVPISNHLYFYWYRQILGQKVEFLVSFYNNEISEKSEIFDDQFSVERPDGSNFTLKIRSTKLEDSAMYFCASSSLGTTYNEQFFGPGTRLTVL.

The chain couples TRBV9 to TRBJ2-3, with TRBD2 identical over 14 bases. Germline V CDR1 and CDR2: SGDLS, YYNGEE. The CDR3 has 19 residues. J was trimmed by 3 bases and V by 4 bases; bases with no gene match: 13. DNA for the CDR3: TGTGCCAGCAGCCCCAACCCGCCAAGACTAGCGGGGGGGACAGATACGCAGTATTTT. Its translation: CASSPNPPRLAGGTDTQYF.

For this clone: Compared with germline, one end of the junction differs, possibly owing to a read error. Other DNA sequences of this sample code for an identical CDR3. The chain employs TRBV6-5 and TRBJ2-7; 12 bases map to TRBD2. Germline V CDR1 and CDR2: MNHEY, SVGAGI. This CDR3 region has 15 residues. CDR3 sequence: CASSYSSGGDYEQYF. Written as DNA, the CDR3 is TGTGCTAGCAGTTACTCTAGCGGGGGGGATTACGAGCAGTACTTC.

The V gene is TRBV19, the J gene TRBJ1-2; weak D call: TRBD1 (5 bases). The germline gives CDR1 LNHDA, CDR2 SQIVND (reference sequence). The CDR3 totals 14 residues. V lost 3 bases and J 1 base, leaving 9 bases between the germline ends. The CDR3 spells CASSIIRGNYGYTF. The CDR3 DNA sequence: TGTGCCAGTAGTATTATTAGGGGTAACTATGGCTACACCTTC.

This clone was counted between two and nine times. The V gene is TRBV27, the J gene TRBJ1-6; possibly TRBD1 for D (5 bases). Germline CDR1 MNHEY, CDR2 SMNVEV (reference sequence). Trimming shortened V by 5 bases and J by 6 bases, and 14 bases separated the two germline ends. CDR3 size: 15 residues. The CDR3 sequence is CASSARQSLNSPLHF. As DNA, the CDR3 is TGTGCCAGCAGTGCGAGACAGTCCCTTAATTCACCCCTCCACTTT.

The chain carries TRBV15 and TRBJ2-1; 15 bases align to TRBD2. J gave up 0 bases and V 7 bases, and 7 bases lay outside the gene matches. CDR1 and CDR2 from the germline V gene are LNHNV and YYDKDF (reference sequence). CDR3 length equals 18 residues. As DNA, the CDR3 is TGTGCCACCAACCCGGGACTAGCGGGGGGAGGCTCCTACAATGAGCAGTTCTTC. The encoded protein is CATNPGLAGGGSYNEQFF.

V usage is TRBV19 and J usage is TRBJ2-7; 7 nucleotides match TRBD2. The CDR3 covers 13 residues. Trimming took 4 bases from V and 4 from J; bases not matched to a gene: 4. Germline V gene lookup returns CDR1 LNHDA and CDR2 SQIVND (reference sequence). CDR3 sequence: CASSKGGRYEQYF. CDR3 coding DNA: TGTGCCAGTAGTAAGGGAGGGCGGTACGAGCAGTACTTC.

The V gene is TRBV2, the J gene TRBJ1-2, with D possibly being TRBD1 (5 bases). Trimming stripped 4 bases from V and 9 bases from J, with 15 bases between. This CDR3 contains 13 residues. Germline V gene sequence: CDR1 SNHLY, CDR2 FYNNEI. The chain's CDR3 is CASSVGRDVSYTF. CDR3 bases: TGTGCCAGCAGTGTTGGCAGGGATGTTAGCTACACCTTC.

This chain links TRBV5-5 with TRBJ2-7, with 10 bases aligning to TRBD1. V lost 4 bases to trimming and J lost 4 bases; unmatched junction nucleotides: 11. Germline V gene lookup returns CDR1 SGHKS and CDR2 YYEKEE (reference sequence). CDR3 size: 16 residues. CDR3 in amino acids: CASSPPLGTGVYEQYF. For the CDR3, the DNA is TGTGCCAGCAGCCCCCCCTTAGGGACAGGGGTTTACGAGCAGTACTTC.

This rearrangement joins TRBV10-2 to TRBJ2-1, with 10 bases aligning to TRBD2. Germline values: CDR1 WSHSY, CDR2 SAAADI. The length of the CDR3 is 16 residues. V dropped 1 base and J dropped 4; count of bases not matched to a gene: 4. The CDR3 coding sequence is TGCGCCAGCAGTGAGTACAGGACTAGCGGTTACAATGAGCAGTTCTTC. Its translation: CASSEYRTSGYNEQFF.

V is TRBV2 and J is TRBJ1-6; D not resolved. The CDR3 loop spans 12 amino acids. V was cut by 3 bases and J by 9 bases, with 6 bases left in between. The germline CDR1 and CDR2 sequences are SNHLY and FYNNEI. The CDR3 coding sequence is TGTGCCAGCAGTGACCACGGTTCACCCCTCCACTTT. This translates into CASSDHGSPLHF.

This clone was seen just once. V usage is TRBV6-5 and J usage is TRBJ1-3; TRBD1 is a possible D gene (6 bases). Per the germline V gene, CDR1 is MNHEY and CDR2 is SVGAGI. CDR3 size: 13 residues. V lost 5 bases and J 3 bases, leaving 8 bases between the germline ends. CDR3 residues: CASSRTDGNTIYF. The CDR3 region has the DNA TGTGCCAGCAGTCGGACAGATGGAAACACCATATATTTT.

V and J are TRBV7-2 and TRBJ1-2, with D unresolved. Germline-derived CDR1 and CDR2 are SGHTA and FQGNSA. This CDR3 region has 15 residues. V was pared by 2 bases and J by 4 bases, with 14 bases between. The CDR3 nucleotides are TGTGCCAGCAGCTTACTGGTCAGCGTGATCTATGGCTACACCTTC. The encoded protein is CASSLLVSVIYGYTF. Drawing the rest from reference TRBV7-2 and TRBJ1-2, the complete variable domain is GAGVSQSPSNKVTEKGKDVELRCDPISGHTALYWYRQSLGQGLEFLIYFQGNSAPDKSGLPSDRFSAERTGGSVSTLTIQRTQQEDSAVYLCASSLLVSVIYGYTFGSGTRLTVV.

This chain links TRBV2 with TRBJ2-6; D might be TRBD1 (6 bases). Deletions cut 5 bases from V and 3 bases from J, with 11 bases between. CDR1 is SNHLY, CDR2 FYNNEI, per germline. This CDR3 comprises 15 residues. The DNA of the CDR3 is TGTGCCAGCAGTTCTACAGGGCTTGGGGCCAACGTCCTGACTTTC. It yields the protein CASSSTGLGANVLTF.

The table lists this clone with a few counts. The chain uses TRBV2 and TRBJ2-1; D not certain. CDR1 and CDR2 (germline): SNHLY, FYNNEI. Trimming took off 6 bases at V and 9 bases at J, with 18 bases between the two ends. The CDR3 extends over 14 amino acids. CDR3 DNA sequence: TGTGCCAGCAGAGGTGACACAGTCCAAGGTGAGCAGTTCTTC. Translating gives CASRGDTVQGEQFF.

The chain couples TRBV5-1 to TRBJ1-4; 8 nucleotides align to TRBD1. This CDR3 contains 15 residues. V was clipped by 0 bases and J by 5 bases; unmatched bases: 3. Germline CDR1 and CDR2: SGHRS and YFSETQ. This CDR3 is CASSLGGTGNEKLFF. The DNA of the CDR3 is TGCGCCAGCAGCTTGGGGGGGACAGGAAATGAAAAACTGTTTTTT.

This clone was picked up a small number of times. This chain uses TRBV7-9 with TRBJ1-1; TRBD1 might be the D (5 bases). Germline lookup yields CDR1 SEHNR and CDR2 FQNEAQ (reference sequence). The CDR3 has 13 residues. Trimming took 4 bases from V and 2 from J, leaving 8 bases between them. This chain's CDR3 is CASSSGLNTEAFF. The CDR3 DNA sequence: TGTGCCAGCAGCTCGGGACTCAACACTGAAGCTTTCTTT.